The 10 T cell receptor beta chains in this list originate from one sample, sequenced in a study of blood T cell repertoires in COVID-19 (dated by TCRdb to the early 2020s). Library preparation employed the immunoSEQ multiplex PCR assay. The table was pulled from immuneACCESS by TCRdb, which kept in-frame rearrangements only. Such tables lose some clones; where checked, under half of the loss comes from unresolved V genes, and the rest has no known cause. This sample holds tens of thousands of clones; about 85% were observed only once. Approximately 23% of the sample rests with the top ten. The sample was peripheral blood. These receptors all come from a man of 80 years or more with active or convalescent COVID-19.

V usage is TRBV18 and J usage is TRBJ1-5, with TRBD1 as a possible D gene (6 bases). CDR1 and CDR2 from the germline V gene are KGHSH and LQKENI. The length of the CDR3 is 14 residues. The V end lost 7 bases, the J end lost 7 bases, and 17 bases lay between the germline ends. In nucleotides, the CDR3 is TGTGCCAGCTTAAAGGGACAAAACGGACAGCCCCAGCATTTT. Translating it yields CASLKGQNGQPQHF.

The chain carries TRBV12-5 and TRBJ1-4; tentative D call: TRBD1 (6 bases). The CDR3 extends over 15 amino acids. The germline V and J ends were trimmed by 2 bases and 5 bases, with 12 bases remaining between them. The germline V gene has CDR1 LGHNT and CDR2 FRNRAP. CDR3 nucleotides: TGTGCTAGTGGTTTGCTCGGACAGTCGAATGAAAAACTGTTTTTT. Residues: CASGLLGQSNEKLFF.

This rearrangement joins TRBV5-1 to TRBJ2-3, with D perhaps matching TRBD2 (6 bases). The germline V gene encodes CDR1 SGHRS and CDR2 YFSETQ. The CDR3 runs 15 residues. Trimming left V 4 bases short and J 3 bases short, with 15 bases between. DNA for the CDR3: TGCGCCAGCAGCCTTCTTGCGGGGCAAACAGATACGCAGTATTTT. Its protein product is CASSLLAGQTDTQYF.

The gene calls are TRBV5-6 and TRBJ1-2; TRBD1 matches 7 bases. The CDR3 covers 15 residues. From germline, CDR1 is SGHDT and CDR2 YYEEEE. Unmatched junction bases numbered 8, after V lost 4 bases and J lost 2 bases. CDR3 nucleotides: TGTGCCAGCAGCCAGGGGGACAGAAGGAACTATGGCTACACCTTC. Its translation is CASSQGDRRNYGYTF.

The rearrangement joins TRBV5-8 to TRBJ2-5, with TRBD2 identical over 7 bases. V was pared by 10 bases and J by 4 bases, with 10 bases of the junction left unmatched. This CDR3 has 13 amino acids. Germline CDR1 reads SGHTS; CDR2 reads YDEGEE. The CDR3 sequence is CAVGARGRETQYF. Here the CDR3 DNA reads TGTGCCGTGGGAGCGCGGGGGAGAGAGACCCAGTACTTC.

The chain links TRBV12-5 to TRBJ1-5; D is unclear. The V end lost 5 bases, the J end lost 5 bases, and 13 bases lay between the germline ends. This CDR3 has 14 amino acids. In germline, CDR1 is LGHNT, CDR2 FRNRAP. As DNA, the CDR3 is TGTGCTAGTGGTCCCTCCGGAGGACATCAGCCCCAGCATTTT. Translation gives CASGPSGGHQPQHF.

This sequence joins TRBV28 and TRBJ2-7; maybe TRBD1 (5 bases). The V end lost 10 bases, the J end lost 2 bases, and 15 bases lay between the germline ends. Per the germline V gene, CDR1 is MDHEN and CDR2 is SYDVKM. This CDR3 spans 13 amino acids. The CDR3 region is CATSDSPTYEQYF. The CDR3 region has the DNA TGTGCCACTTCCGACAGCCCCACCTACGAGCAGTACTTC.

J is TRBJ2-7 and V is TRBV7-8; D possibly corresponds to TRBD1 (6 bases). V lost 4 bases to trimming and J lost 7 bases, with 20 bases between them. Germline V gene sequence: CDR1 SGHVS, CDR2 FQNEAQ. This CDR3 contains 15 residues. For the CDR3, the DNA is TGTGCCAGCAGCTCCTCCGGGACATCCGCCGAGGAGCAGTACTTC. This translates into CASSSSGTSAEEQYF.

The rearrangement links TRBV14 to TRBJ2-7; 7 positions agree with TRBD1. This CDR3 is built from 14 residues. V shed 4 bases and J 0 bases; nucleotides not matched to a gene: 3. The V gene's germline CDR1 is SGHDN and CDR2 FVKESK. The CDR3 sequence: CASSLGQRSYEQYF. The DNA of the CDR3 is TGTGCCAGCAGCCTGGGACAGCGCTCCTACGAGCAGTACTTC.

This clone appeared a few times. The genes are TRBV30 and TRBJ2-5; no reliable D call. The CDR3 runs to 13 residues. Germline lookup yields CDR1 GTSNPN and CDR2 SVGIG (reference sequence). Trimming shortened V by 5 bases and J by 9 bases, and 19 bases separated the two germline ends. The CDR3 DNA is TGTGCCTGGGCCGCGCGGCGAGTTACGTCCCAGTACTTC. Its protein is CAWAARRVTSQYF.